This T cell receptor beta chain was obtained from a study of blood T cell repertoires in COVID-19 (TCRdb year 2020). About the investigation overall: Samples from collaborators originated in the United States, Italy and Spain and spanned both the acute and convalescent phases of COVID-19. The prospective study material was composed of cDNA or gDNA derived from T cells, B-cell-depleted T cells, or PBMCs. Deeply sampled blood TCRbeta repertoires from subjects exposed to, actively infected with, or recovered from COVID-19 were included in the dataset. The repertoires were released in a freely available public database meant as a resource for research on the immune response to SARS-CoV-2. Samples came from the ongoing ImmuneRACE study (first 160 participants) plus 1,254 subjects from 6 global collaborators. Sample metadata almost always included a de-identified subject ID, COVID-19 status, age in years and sex. Where available, HLA class I and class II types were obtained from metadata supplied by the sample provider rather than from assay-based typing. What the study reported, not specific to this receptor: The amount of clinical and demographic metadata varied by source and participant and was provided uncurated.

The immunoSEQ Assay, a bias-controlled multiplex PCR, was used to amplify TCRbeta CDR3 regions from genomic DNA. In the authors' own workflow: The number of nucleated cells in each sample was estimated from the amplification of reference gene primers within the assay. To quantify the absolute abundance of each unique TCRbeta CDR3 rearrangement, sequence reads were collapsed and filtered. For each sample, productive Simpson clonality was calculated as the square root of Simpson's diversity index over productive rearrangements. The table was pulled from immuneACCESS by TCRdb, which kept in-frame rearrangements only. Such tables lose some clones; where checked, under half of the loss comes from unresolved V genes, and the rest has no known cause. For V, J and clone size, that table is used; D and trimming come from the DNA. The sample table holds 130,000 to 150,000 clones, of which roughly three quarters were seen once. The leading ten clones occupy about 2% of the sample.

Each collaborating institution followed its own protocols to collect whole blood in K2EDTA tubes. For TCRbeta analysis, collaborator samples were shipped as frozen whole blood, as isolated PBMCs, or as DNA extracted from either sample type. This clone was found a few times. No antigen is known for it. The record has no base qualities; no much larger clone is one base away. From the germline V gene, CDR1 is MDHEN and CDR2 is SYDVKM. Its CDR3 holds 14 amino acids, cysteine through phenylalanine. CDR3 DNA only is kept here, 42 bases in frame from base 1. Trimming takes 2 bases from V and 3 bases from J, and the germline ends sit 8 bases apart.

The sequence was collected from a woman aged 55-70 years with acute or convalescent COVID-19. Source material: peripheral blood. Here the chain combines TRBV28 and TRBJ1-5, with no confidently assigned D gene. The CDR3 reads as follows: CASSLGRSNQPQHF. The sequenced DNA is TGTGCCAGCAGTTTAGGGAGGTCCAATCAGCCCCAGCATTTT.